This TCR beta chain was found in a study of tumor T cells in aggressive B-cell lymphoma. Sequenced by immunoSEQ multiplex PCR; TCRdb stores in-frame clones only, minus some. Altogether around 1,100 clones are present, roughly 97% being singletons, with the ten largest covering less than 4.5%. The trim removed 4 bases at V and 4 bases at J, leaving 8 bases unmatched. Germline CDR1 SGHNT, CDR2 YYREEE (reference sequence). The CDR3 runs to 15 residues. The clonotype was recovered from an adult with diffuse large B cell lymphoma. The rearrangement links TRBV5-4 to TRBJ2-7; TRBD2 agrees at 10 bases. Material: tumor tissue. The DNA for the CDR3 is TGTGCCAGCAGCAGTAGCGGGGGGCTACCTTACGAGCAGTACTTC. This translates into CASSSSGGLPYEQYF.